These T cell receptor beta chains were read from a single sample in a study of vaccination effects on CD4 cells after COVID-19. These TCRs are of unknown antigen specificity. Generated by immunoSEQ multiplex PCR, the TCRdb table keeps only in-frame clones and is missing some. The data contain 70,000 or so clones, over 65% of them singletons. This material consisted of CD4+ T cells from PBMCs cultured with HIV peptides, taken before COVID-19 vaccination. These receptor sequences come from a human donor who had a prior SARS-CoV-2 infection. Each CDR3 is given with its conserved first and last residue. Fields, in order: V gene, D gene, J gene, clone size, CDR3 DNA, CDR3 protein. A D gene is named only where the DNA matches it firmly. Only some rows state a clone size, as once, few, many or a class for expanded clones.

>TRBV10-3|-|TRBJ2-3|-
TGTGCCATCAGCTCTTCCGTTCTCGCCACAGATACGCAGTATTTT
CAISSSVLATDTQYF
>TRBV7-8|-|TRBJ2-3|once
TGTGCCAGCAGAGAGGGGATCACAGATACGCAGTATTTT
CASREGITDTQYF
>TRBV7-2|TRBD1|TRBJ1-2|-
TGTGCCAGCAGCCTGACAGGGGGCGGACTTTATGGCTACACCTTC
CASSLTGGGLYGYTF
>TRBV29-1|-|TRBJ2-5|-
TGCAGTCATAACAGGGAGGCTGAAAAGACCCAGTACTTC
CSHNREAEKTQYF
>TRBV7-2|-|TRBJ1-1|-
TGTGCCAGCAAGAAGGGAAGTGAAGCTTTCTTT
CASKKGSEAFF
>TRBV23-1|-|TRBJ2-5|-
TGCGCCAGCAGTCAATGGGTGTCCAAGGGGCCGCCCAAACAAGAGACCCAGTACTTC
CASSQWVSKGPPKQETQYF
>TRBV10-3|TRBD1|TRBJ2-5|-
TGTGCCATCAGTCGGACAGGGGGCTTGGAGACCCAGTACTTC
CAISRTGGLETQYF
>TRBV7-6|-|TRBJ1-3|-
TGTGCCAGCAGCTTACGGGGATTCGAAGGAAACACCATATATTTT
CASSLRGFEGNTIYF
>TRBV5-1|-|TRBJ1-1|few
TGCGCCAGCAGCGTGGGACCTACAGGGTACACTGAAGCTTTCTTT
CASSVGPTGYTEAFF
>TRBV6-2/TRBV6-3|-|TRBJ2-5|-
TGTGCCAGCAGTTACTCGGTGACCCAGTACTTC
CASSYSVTQYF
>TRBV4-3|TRBD1|TRBJ1-3|few
TGCGCCAGCAGCTATTGGGGGACAGGCGGTTCTGGAAACACCATATATTTT
CASSYWGTGGSGNTIYF
>TRBV19|-|TRBJ1-4|-
TGTGCCAGTAGTCTGGGACGGACTAATGAAAAACTGTTTTTT
CASSLGRTNEKLFF
>TRBV2|-|TRBJ2-2|-
TGTGCCAGCAGGAGAAACGGGGAGCTGTTTTTT
CASRRNGELFF
>TRBV19|TRBD1|TRBJ2-2|-
TGTGCCAGCCGCCCGTTCCAGGGGGCTGCGAACACCGGGGAGCTGTTTTTT
CASRPFQGAANTGELFF
>TRBV5-1|-|TRBJ2-2|-
TGCGCCAGCAGCTTGGTCCTGCCGGGGGGCAGATCCACCGGGGAGCTGTTTTTT
CASSLVLPGGRSTGELFF
>TRBV3-1/TRBV3-2|TRBD1|TRBJ1-5|-
TGTGCCAGCAGCCACAGGACAGGGACTCAGCCCCAGCATTTT
CASSHRTGTQPQHF
>TRBV4-1|-|TRBJ2-1|once
TGCGCCAGCAGCCCAGTAGGAAGCTCCTACAATGAGCAGTTCTTC
CASSPVGSSYNEQFF
>TRBV29-1|-|TRBJ1-1|-
TGCAGCGCACAGGGTATTTCTGAAGCTTTCTTT
CSAQGISEAFF
>TRBV11-2|TRBD1|TRBJ2-7|-
TGTGCCAGCAGCTTAGGCACCAACTTCGGACAGGGGATAATCTACGAGCAGTACTTC
CASSLGTNFGQGIIYEQYF
>TRBV18|-|TRBJ1-3|-
TGTGCCAGCTCACCGGGGGTCTCTGGAAACACCATATATTTT
CASSPGVSGNTIYF
>TRBV5-5|-|TRBJ1-3|few
TGTGCCAGCAGTCCACAGCGGACATCATCTGGAAACACCATATATTTT
CASSPQRTSSGNTIYF
>TRBV7-3|-|TRBJ1-1|-
TGTGCCAGCAGCTTATCGGGAGGCAACACTGAAGCTTTCTTT
CASSLSGGNTEAFF
>TRBV11-2|-|TRBJ2-2|-
TGTGCCAGCAGCTTAGTTGGGAGGACTGGCGGGGAGCTGTTTTTT
CASSLVGRTGGELFF